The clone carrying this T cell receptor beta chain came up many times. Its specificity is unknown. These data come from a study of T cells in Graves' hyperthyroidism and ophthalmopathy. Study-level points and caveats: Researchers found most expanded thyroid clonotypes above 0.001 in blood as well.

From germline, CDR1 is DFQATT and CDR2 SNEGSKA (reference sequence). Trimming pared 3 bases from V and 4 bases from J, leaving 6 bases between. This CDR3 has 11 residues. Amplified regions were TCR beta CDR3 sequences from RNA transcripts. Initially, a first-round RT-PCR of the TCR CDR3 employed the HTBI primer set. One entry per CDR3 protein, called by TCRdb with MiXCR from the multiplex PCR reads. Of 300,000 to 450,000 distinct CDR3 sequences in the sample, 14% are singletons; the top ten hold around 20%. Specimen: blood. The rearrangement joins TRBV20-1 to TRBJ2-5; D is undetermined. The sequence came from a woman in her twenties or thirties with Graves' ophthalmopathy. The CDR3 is CSASPGETQYF. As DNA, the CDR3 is TGCAGTGCTAGTCCCGGAGAGACCCAGTACTTC.